This T cell receptor (beta chain) is drawn from a study of blood T cell repertoires in COVID-19. TCRdb's copy holds only in-frame clones and misses some; the assay was immunoSEQ multiplex PCR. The profile shows tens of thousands of clones, approximately 90% of them singletons. The CDR3 length is 11 residues. Trimming left V 1 base short and J 4 bases short, with 3 bases between. CDR1 and CDR2 from the germline V gene are SGHTS and YDEGEE. The clonotype was recovered from a man aged 50-59 years with COVID-19, enrolled during active disease. The sequenced sample was peripheral blood. This chain joins TRBV5-8 and TRBJ2-7; D gene uncertain. In nucleotides, the CDR3 is TGTGCCAGCAGCTTGATATACGAGCAGTACTTC. It codes for CASSLIYEQYF.